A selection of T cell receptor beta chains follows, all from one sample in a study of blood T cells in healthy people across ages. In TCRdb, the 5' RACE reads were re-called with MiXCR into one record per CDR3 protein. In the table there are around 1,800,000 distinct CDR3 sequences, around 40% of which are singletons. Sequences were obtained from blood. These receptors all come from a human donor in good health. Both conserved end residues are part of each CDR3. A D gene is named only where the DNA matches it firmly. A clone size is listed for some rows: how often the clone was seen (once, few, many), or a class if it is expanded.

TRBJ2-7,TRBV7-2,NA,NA,CASSLAARDYEQYF,TGTGCCAGCAGCTTAGCCGCGCGGGACTACGAGCAGTACTTC
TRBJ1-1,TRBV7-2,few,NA,CASSSRRVNTEAFF,TGTGCCAGCAGCTCTAGAAGGGTCAACACTGAAGCTTTCTTT
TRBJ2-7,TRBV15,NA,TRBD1,CATSRDPDRVEQYF,TGTGCCACCAGCAGAGATCCCGACAGGGTCGAGCAGTACTTC
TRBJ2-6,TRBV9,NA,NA,CVSSPENTNVLTF,TGTGTCAGCAGCCCGGAGAACACCAACGTCCTGACTTTC
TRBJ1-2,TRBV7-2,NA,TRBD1,CASSPQGTASVGYTF,TGTGCCAGCAGCCCACAGGGGACAGCTTCGGTTGGCTACACCTTC
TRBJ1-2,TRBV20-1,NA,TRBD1,CSAELGQGVVTF,TGCAGTGCCGAGCTGGGACAGGGTGTTGTGACCTTC
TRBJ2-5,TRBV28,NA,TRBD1,CASSFPRTGEETQYF,TGTGCCAGCAGCTTCCCCCGGACAGGGGAAGAGACCCAGTACTTC
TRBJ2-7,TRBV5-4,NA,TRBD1,CAIAGTETGTYEQYF,TGTGCCATCGCCGGGACAGAAACTGGAACCTACGAGCAGTACTTC
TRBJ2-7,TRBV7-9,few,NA,CASSLARTDYEQYF,TGTGCCAGCAGCTTAGCCCGAACAGACTACGAGCAGTACTTC
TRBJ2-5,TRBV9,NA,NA,CASSVGAGAARETQYF,TGTGCCAGCAGCGTAGGAGCGGGTGCCGCGCGAGAGACCCAGTACTTC
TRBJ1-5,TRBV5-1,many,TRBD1,CASSPGGDQPQHF,TGCGCCAGCAGCCCAGGGGGGGATCAGCCCCAGCATTTT
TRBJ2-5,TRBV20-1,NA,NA,CSARRPQPYQETQYF,TGCAGTGCTAGGAGGCCACAGCCGTACCAAGAGACCCAGTACTTC
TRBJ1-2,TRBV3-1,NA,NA,CASSHDMPYGYTF,TGTGCCAGCAGCCACGACATGCCGTATGGCTACACCTTC
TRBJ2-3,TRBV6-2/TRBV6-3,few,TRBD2,CASRLAGSQDTQYF,TGTGCCAGCCGACTAGCGGGGTCGCAGGATACGCAGTATTTT
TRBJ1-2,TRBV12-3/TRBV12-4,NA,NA,CASSADGNGYTF,TGTGCCAGCTCCGCAGACGGGAATGGCTACACCTTC
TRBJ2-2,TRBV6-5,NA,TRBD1,CASSSPRGQGDTGELFF,TGTGCCAGCAGTTCGCCCAGGGGACAGGGCGACACCGGGGAGCTGTTTTTT
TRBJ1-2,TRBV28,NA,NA,CASSSTGPHGYTF,TGTGCCAGCAGTTCAACAGGACCCCATGGCTACACCTTC
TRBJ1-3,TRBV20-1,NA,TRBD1,CSAEQGSGNTIYF,TGCAGTGCCGAACAGGGGTCTGGAAACACCATATATTTT
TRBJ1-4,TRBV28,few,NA,CASSFSSGIEKLFF,TGTGCCAGCAGTTTTTCTTCAGGGATTGAAAAACTGTTTTTT
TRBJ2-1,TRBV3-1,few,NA,CASSQDFVGEAYNEQFF,TGTGCCAGCAGCCAAGACTTCGTGGGAGAAGCCTACAATGAGCAGTTCTTC
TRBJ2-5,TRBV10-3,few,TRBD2,CAISDLGGVLAGETQYF,TGTGCCATCAGTGATCTGGGGGGGGTACTAGCGGGAGAGACCCAGTACTTC
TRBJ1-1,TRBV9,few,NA,CASSVSIGTNTEAFF,TGTGCCAGCAGCGTAAGTATAGGGACGAACACTGAAGCTTTCTTT
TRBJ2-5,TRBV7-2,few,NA,CASSFSVRETQYF,TGTGCCAGCAGCTTTTCCGTCCGCGAGACCCAGTACTTC
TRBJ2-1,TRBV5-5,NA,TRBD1,CASSFRDRGRDEQFF,TGTGCCAGCAGCTTCCGGGACAGGGGTCGGGATGAGCAGTTCTTC
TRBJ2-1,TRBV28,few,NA,CASSSKQGYNEQFF,TGTGCCAGCAGTTCGAAACAGGGATACAATGAGCAGTTCTTC
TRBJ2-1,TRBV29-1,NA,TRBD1,CSRGTGSSNEQFF,TGCAGCCGGGGGACAGGGAGTTCTAATGAGCAGTTCTTC
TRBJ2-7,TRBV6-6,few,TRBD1,CASSPGQRYSYEQYF,TGTGCCAGCAGCCCGGGACAGCGGTACTCCTACGAGCAGTACTTC
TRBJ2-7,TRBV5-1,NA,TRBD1,CASSLVGQALVEQYF,TGCGCCAGCAGCTTGGTCGGACAGGCCCTAGTCGAGCAGTACTTC
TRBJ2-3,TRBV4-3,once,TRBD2,CASSQSPGTSGGAQYF,TGCGCCAGCAGCCAATCCCCCGGGACTAGCGGGGGGGCTCAGTATTTT
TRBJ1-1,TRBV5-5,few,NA,CASSWGTGRNTEAFF,TGTGCCAGCAGCTGGGGTACAGGGAGGAACACTGAAGCTTTCTTT
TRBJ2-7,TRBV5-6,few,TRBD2,CASSSAGPPYEQYF,TGTGCCAGCAGCTCAGCGGGGCCACCCTACGAGCAGTACTTC
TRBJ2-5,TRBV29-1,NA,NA,CSVVKNEQYF,TGCAGCGTTGTTAAGAATGAGCAGTACTTC
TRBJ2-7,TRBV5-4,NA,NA,CASSPGSIRTYEQYF,TGTGCCAGCAGCCCCGGTTCGATCAGGACCTACGAGCAGTACTTC
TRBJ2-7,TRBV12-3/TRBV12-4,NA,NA,CACSRTLGEQYF,TGTGCCTGCAGCCGGACCTTAGGGGAGCAGTACTTC
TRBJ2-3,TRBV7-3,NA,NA,CASSSDRTATDTQYF,TGTGCCAGCAGCTCTGACAGGACCGCCACAGATACGCAGTATTTT
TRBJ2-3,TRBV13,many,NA,CASSSQGSTDTQYF,TGCGCCAGCAGCTCACAGGGCAGCACAGATACGCAGTATTTT
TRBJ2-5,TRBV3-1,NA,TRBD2,CTSSPTTSEETQYF,TGTACCAGCAGCCCAACGACTAGCGAAGAGACCCAGTACTTC
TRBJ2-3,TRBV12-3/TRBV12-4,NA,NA,CASNRGSSTDTQYF,TGTGCCAGCAACCGGGGCAGTAGCACAGATACGCAGTATTTT
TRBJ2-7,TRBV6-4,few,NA,CASSGLGRVTYEQYF,TGTGCCAGCAGTGGTCTTGGCAGGGTGACCTACGAGCAGTACTTC
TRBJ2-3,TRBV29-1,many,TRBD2,CSVEASGMSTDTQYF,TGCAGCGTTGAGGCTAGCGGGATGAGCACAGATACGCAGTATTTT
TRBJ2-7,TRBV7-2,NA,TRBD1,CASSLRAGGEEQYF,TGTGCCAGCAGCTTACGGGCAGGGGGTGAAGAGCAGTACTTC
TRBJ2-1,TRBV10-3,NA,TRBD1,CAINRGRGYNEQFF,TGTGCCATTAACAGGGGGCGCGGGTACAATGAGCAGTTCTTC
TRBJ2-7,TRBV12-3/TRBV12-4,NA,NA,CASSSSEAGSAYEQYF,TGTGCCAGCAGTTCGTCAGAAGCGGGTTCGGCCTACGAGCAGTACTTC
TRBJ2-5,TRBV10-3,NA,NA,CAISESGQVEGKTQYF,TGTGCCATCAGTGAGTCGGGGCAGGTCGAAGGGAAGACCCAGTACTTC
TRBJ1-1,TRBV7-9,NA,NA,CASSSFNQGSSMNTEAFF,TGTGCCAGCAGCTCCTTTAACCAGGGCAGCTCCATGAACACTGAAGCTTTCTTT
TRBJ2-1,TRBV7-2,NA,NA,CASSIPGPPYPEQFF,TGTGCCAGCAGTATTCCGGGACCACCGTATCCTGAGCAGTTCTTC
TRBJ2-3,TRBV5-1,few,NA,CASSFERREDTQYF,TGCGCCAGCAGCTTCGAGCGTAGGGAGGATACGCAGTATTTT
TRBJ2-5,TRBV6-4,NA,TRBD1,CASSGGDRAETQYF,TGTGCCAGCTCTGGTGGTGACAGGGCGGAGACCCAGTACTTC
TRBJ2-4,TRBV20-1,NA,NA,CSAEDRKKTHEQYF,TGCAGTGCCGAAGACAGAAAGAAAACGCATGAGCAGTACTTC
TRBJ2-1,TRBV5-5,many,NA,CASSLGGFGYNEQFF,TGTGCCAGCAGCCTCGGGGGCTTCGGCTACAATGAGCAGTTCTTC
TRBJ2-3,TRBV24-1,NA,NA,CVTSDPRRGSTDTQYF,TGTGTCACCAGTGACCCCCGGAGAGGCAGCACAGATACGCAGTATTTT
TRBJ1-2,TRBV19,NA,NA,CASSMRGNYGYTF,TGTGCCAGTAGTATGCGAGGGAACTATGGCTACACCTTC
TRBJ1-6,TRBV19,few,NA,CASSIGGHSPLHF,TGTGCCAGTAGTATAGGGGGGCACTCACCCCTCCACTTT
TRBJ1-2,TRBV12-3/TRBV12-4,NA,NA,CASSPRHNRGYTF,TGTGCCAGCAGTCCCCGACATAATCGAGGGTACACCTTC